A selection of T cell receptor beta chains follows, all from one sample in a study of shared clonotypes between healthy human individuals. The protocol was immunoSEQ multiplex PCR, while the TCRdb copy is restricted to in-frame clones and leaves out a portion. Seen here are a few million clones, roughly 92% observed once, and the top ten hold roughly 0.15%. Sequenced: naive CD4+ T cells sorted from blood. Receptor source: a young man in good health. Both conserved end residues are part of each CDR3. A D gene is named only where the DNA matches it firmly. A row's size may be missing; if present it is once, few, many or a size class.

V gene,clone size,J gene,D gene,CDR3 DNA,CDR3 protein
TRBV30,-,TRBJ2-5,TRBD1,TGTGCCTGGAGTGGTACAGGGGGCGGGCAGTACTTC,CAWSGTGGGQYF
TRBV5-1,-,TRBJ1-3,-,TGCGCCAGCAGCGGCGACAGCTCTGGAAACACCATATATTTT,CASSGDSSGNTIYF
TRBV9,-,TRBJ1-1,-,TGTGCCAGCAGCGAGAGCCTCGGGACACCTTTTAGGAACACTGAAGCTTTCTTT,CASSESLGTPFRNTEAFF
TRBV6-6,-,TRBJ1-6,-,TGTGCCAGCAGCCCACAGGGATCTATTTATAATTCACCCCTCCACTTT,CASSPQGSIYNSPLHF
TRBV5-6,-,TRBJ2-7,-,TGTGCCAGCAGCTTTTCAGATTCCTCCTACGAGCAGTACTTC,CASSFSDSSYEQYF
TRBV9,once,TRBJ1-6,-,TGTGCCAGCAGCGTGGGGGCCGGGGTCCCTAATTCACCCCTCCACTTT,CASSVGAGVPNSPLHF
TRBV6-6,once,TRBJ1-2,TRBD1,TGTGCCAGCAGTTTATCTCTCCCAGGGGGGCACTATGGCTACACCTTC,CASSLSLPGGHYGYTF
TRBV11-3,-,TRBJ1-1,-,TGTGCCAGCAGCGGGGGGCCGGGGACTGAAGCTTTCTTT,CASSGGPGTEAFF
TRBV5-4,-,TRBJ2-5,TRBD1,TGTGCCAGCAGCTCGCAGACAGGGGACCAAGAGACCCAGTACTTC,CASSSQTGDQETQYF
TRBV29-1,few,TRBJ1-2,-,TGCAGCGGGGGGGGGCTTCAGGCTGGCTACACCTTC,CSGGGLQAGYTF
TRBV5-1,-,TRBJ2-1,TRBD2,TGCGCCAGCAGCTGGACTAGCGGGGGGGCCGGTGTCTACAATGAGCAGTTCTTC,CASSWTSGGAGVYNEQFF
TRBV6-5,-,TRBJ2-2,TRBD2,TGTGCCAGCAGTTACTGGGGGACTAGCAGCGGCGGGGAGCTGTTTTTT,CASSYWGTSSGGELFF
TRBV9,-,TRBJ2-1,TRBD2,TGTGCCAGCAGCGTAGCCGCCCGGGGGGCCTACAATGAGCAGTTCTTC,CASSVAARGAYNEQFF
TRBV5-1,-,TRBJ2-1,-,TGCGCCAGCAGCTTGGGTGATGTGAACTACAATGAGCAGTTCTTC,CASSLGDVNYNEQFF
TRBV30,-,TRBJ1-1,-,TGTGCCTGGAGTAAAGGGTCGAGAACTGAAGCTTTCTTT,CAWSKGSRTEAFF
TRBV6-5,-,TRBJ2-7,TRBD1,TGTGCCAGCCTAAGAAAGACAGGGCTGGGCGAGCAGTACTTC,CASLRKTGLGEQYF
TRBV9,-,TRBJ2-2,TRBD1,TGTGCCAGCAGCGTATCGGGACAGGGAAGGAACACCGGGGAGCTGTTTTTT,CASSVSGQGRNTGELFF